The rows below give T cell receptor beta chains drawn from one sample of a study of cytomegalovirus exposure and HLA in healthy donors. Assay: immunoSEQ multiplex PCR; the TCRdb copy retains only in-frame clones and omits some. The table shows around 150,000 clones, with 77% occurring only once. Sequenced: PBMCs. The receptors were sampled from a middle-aged woman in good health and CMV-seropositive. The CDR3 runs from the conserved cysteine through the conserved F or W. A D gene is named only where the DNA matches it firmly.

v_gene: TRBV19
j_gene: TRBJ1-1
d_gene: -
CDR3aa: CASREGPWGTEAFF

v_gene: TRBV5-4
j_gene: TRBJ1-2
d_gene: -
CDR3aa: CASSMVGAGGLGYGYTF

v_gene: TRBV5-6
j_gene: TRBJ2-3
d_gene: -
CDR3aa: CASRGQLSTDTQYF

v_gene: TRBV19
j_gene: TRBJ2-3
d_gene: TRBD2
CDR3aa: CASSSSGGLTDTQYF

v_gene: TRBV9
j_gene: TRBJ2-1
d_gene: -
CDR3aa: CASSPMVGSDEQFF

v_gene: TRBV6-6
j_gene: TRBJ1-3
d_gene: -
CDR3aa: CASRTPGHPGNTIYF

v_gene: TRBV21-1
j_gene: TRBJ1-2
d_gene: -
CDR3aa: CASSNGGQGAPGNYGYTF

v_gene: TRBV6-5
j_gene: TRBJ2-3
d_gene: -
CDR3aa: CASHRVGTDTQYF

v_gene: TRBV2
j_gene: TRBJ1-2
d_gene: TRBD1
CDR3aa: CASSPLGPGTGSYGYTF

v_gene: TRBV27
j_gene: TRBJ2-5
d_gene: -
CDR3aa: CASSLFGGEWETQYF

v_gene: TRBV6-1
j_gene: TRBJ2-3
d_gene: TRBD2
CDR3aa: CASSKGLATPDTQYF

v_gene: TRBV11-2
j_gene: TRBJ1-2
d_gene: TRBD1
CDR3aa: CASSSLGQAYGYTF

v_gene: TRBV6-5
j_gene: TRBJ2-2
d_gene: TRBD2
CDR3aa: CASSYSRGANTGELFF

v_gene: TRBV28
j_gene: TRBJ1-2
d_gene: -
CDR3aa: CASSDKPMGTRAYGYTF

v_gene: TRBV28
j_gene: TRBJ1-5
d_gene: -
CDR3aa: CASSFAGGNQPQHF

v_gene: TRBV5-6
j_gene: TRBJ2-5
d_gene: -
CDR3aa: CASGPGRAAETQYF

v_gene: TRBV21-1
j_gene: TRBJ2-3
d_gene: -
CDR3aa: CASSKEVTSGREDTQYF

v_gene: TRBV29-1
j_gene: TRBJ1-1
d_gene: TRBD1
CDR3aa: CSVESRDRANTEAFF

v_gene: TRBV10-3
j_gene: TRBJ1-2
d_gene: TRBD1
CDR3aa: CAISEWEKGADGYTF

v_gene: TRBV6-6
j_gene: TRBJ1-6
d_gene: -
CDR3aa: CASSYSQGFDSPLHF

v_gene: TRBV15
j_gene: TRBJ2-3
d_gene: TRBD2
CDR3aa: CATSRGTRTDTQYF

v_gene: TRBV4-3
j_gene: TRBJ1-2
d_gene: -
CDR3aa: CASSQVSGAGGNYGYTF

v_gene: TRBV10-3
j_gene: TRBJ1-2
d_gene: TRBD1
CDR3aa: CAISRDSYGYTF

v_gene: TRBV14
j_gene: TRBJ2-7
d_gene: TRBD1
CDR3aa: CASTIGGTGLVTAYEQYF

v_gene: TRBV30
j_gene: TRBJ1-6
d_gene: -
CDR3aa: CAWSVYPGNSPLHF

v_gene: TRBV6-5
j_gene: TRBJ2-7
d_gene: TRBD2
CDR3aa: CASRILAGPYEQYF